This T cell receptor (beta chain) was sequenced for a study of blood T cell repertoires in COVID-19. Overall study: Specimens from acute and convalescent COVID-19 originated in the United States, Italy and Spain. In each case, the material was cDNA or gDNA derived from T cells, B-cell-depleted T cells, or PBMCs.

CDR1 and CDR2 from the germline V gene are MDHEN and SYDVKM. CDR3 length equals 18 residues. V shed 6 bases and J 2 bases; nucleotides not matched to a gene: 16. As processed by the authors: Amplification with reference gene primers provided the estimates of nucleated cell counts. This table comes from immunoSEQ multiplex PCR, and its TCRdb copy is limited to in-frame clones, with some not included. The DNA was the basis for D and trimming; V, J and clone size are from that table. The data hold 100,000 to 150,000 clones, with 88% observed a single time. The V call is TRBV28, the J call TRBJ2-3; 8 bases agree with TRBD2. The sequencing sample was made of peripheral blood. The receptor was derived from a woman aged 45 to 65 with active or convalescent COVID-19. CDR3: CASSPRELAGLITDTQYF. CDR3 in DNA: TGTGCCAGCAGCCCTCGTGAGCTAGCGGGTCTAATCACAGATACGCAGTATTTT.